Listed below are T cell receptor beta chains from one sample, sequenced in a study of a mutant IDH1 vaccine in newly diagnosed glioma. The protocol was immunoSEQ multiplex PCR, while the TCRdb copy is restricted to in-frame clones and leaves out a portion. The sample has about 94,000 clones, 85% to 90% seen once. These TCRs are of unknown antigen specificity. The source material was PBMCs, sampled from a glioma patient whose treatment included an IDH1 peptide vaccine. These receptors originate from a woman aged 50 to 60 with glioma. The CDR3 runs from the conserved cysteine through the conserved F or W. Each record gives: V gene, J gene, clone size, D gene, CDR3 protein, CDR3 DNA. A D gene is named only where the DNA matches it firmly. Where a row states a size, it is once, few, many or the class of an expanded clone; other rows omit it.

v_gene: TRBV19
j_gene: TRBJ2-5
abundance: once
d_gene: TRBD1
CDR3aa: CASSIAGQAETQYF
CDR3nt: TGTGCCAGTAGTATAGCGGGACAGGCCGAGACCCAGTACTTC

v_gene: TRBV28
j_gene: TRBJ1-4
abundance: -
d_gene: -
CDR3aa: CASSLRAENEKLFF
CDR3nt: TGTGCCAGCAGTTTAAGGGCAGAAAATGAAAAACTGTTTTTT

v_gene: TRBV27
j_gene: TRBJ2-1
abundance: -
d_gene: TRBD2
CDR3aa: CASSLLASGNNEQFF
CDR3nt: TGTGCCAGCAGTTTACTCGCTAGCGGGAACAATGAGCAGTTCTTC

v_gene: TRBV21-1
j_gene: TRBJ2-2
abundance: -
d_gene: -
CDR3aa: CASSISGADRELFF
CDR3nt: TGTGCCAGCAGCATTAGCGGGGCCGACAGGGAGCTGTTTTTT

v_gene: TRBV28
j_gene: TRBJ2-1
abundance: -
d_gene: -
CDR3aa: CASRDSRGNEQFF
CDR3nt: TGTGCCAGCAGGGACTCGAGGGGGAATGAGCAGTTCTTC

v_gene: TRBV7-9
j_gene: TRBJ2-7
abundance: once
d_gene: -
CDR3aa: CASSDPLAPNPEQYF
CDR3nt: TGTGCCAGCAGCGACCCTCTAGCCCCCAACCCTGAGCAGTACTTC

v_gene: TRBV7-2
j_gene: TRBJ2-3
abundance: -
d_gene: -
CDR3aa: CASSLAWAASTDTQYF
CDR3nt: TGTGCCAGCAGCTTAGCTTGGGCGGCTAGCACAGATACGCAGTATTTT

v_gene: TRBV9
j_gene: TRBJ2-1
abundance: few
d_gene: -
CDR3aa: CASSVAVGSYNEQFF
CDR3nt: TGTGCCAGCAGCGTAGCTGTCGGCTCCTACAATGAGCAGTTCTTC

v_gene: TRBV7-9
j_gene: TRBJ2-7
abundance: -
d_gene: -
CDR3aa: CASSRGTQLNYEQYF
CDR3nt: TGTGCCAGCAGCCGCGGGACTCAGCTCAACTACGAGCAGTACTTC

v_gene: TRBV23-1
j_gene: TRBJ2-7
abundance: -
d_gene: -
CDR3aa: CASPQGEGMNEQYF
CDR3nt: TGCGCCAGCCCCCAGGGAGAGGGAATGAACGAGCAGTACTTC

v_gene: TRBV7-8
j_gene: TRBJ1-1
abundance: -
d_gene: -
CDR3aa: CASSLGGWTEAFF
CDR3nt: TGTGCCAGCAGCTTAGGGGGATGGACTGAAGCTTTCTTT

v_gene: TRBV29-1
j_gene: TRBJ1-3
abundance: -
d_gene: -
CDR3aa: CSVAPADTIYF
CDR3nt: TGCAGCGTCGCCCCGGCGGACACCATATATTTT

v_gene: TRBV5-6
j_gene: TRBJ2-5
abundance: -
d_gene: -
CDR3aa: CASSLQGQETQYF
CDR3nt: TGTGCCAGCAGCTTGCAAGGCCAAGAGACCCAGTACTTC

v_gene: TRBV7-3
j_gene: TRBJ2-2
abundance: -
d_gene: TRBD2
CDR3aa: CASSLIRWREGTGELFF
CDR3nt: TGTGCCAGCAGCTTAATTCGGTGGCGGGAGGGCACCGGGGAGCTGTTTTTT

v_gene: TRBV7-9
j_gene: TRBJ2-7
abundance: -
d_gene: TRBD2
CDR3aa: CASSPKIRLASEQYF
CDR3nt: TGTGCCAGCAGCCCGAAGATAAGACTAGCGAGTGAGCAGTACTTC

v_gene: TRBV2
j_gene: TRBJ2-1
abundance: -
d_gene: TRBD2
CDR3aa: CASSPRLAGVGEQFF
CDR3nt: TGTGCCAGCAGTCCTCGACTAGCGGGAGTCGGTGAGCAGTTCTTC

v_gene: TRBV21-1
j_gene: TRBJ2-1
abundance: -
d_gene: -
CDR3aa: CASSADRSSYNEQFF
CDR3nt: TGTGCCAGCAGCGCCGACAGGAGCTCCTACAATGAGCAGTTCTTC

v_gene: TRBV5-1
j_gene: TRBJ1-4
abundance: -
d_gene: TRBD1
CDR3aa: CASSSRGTGGAYEKLFF
CDR3nt: TGCGCCAGCAGCTCGCGCGGGACAGGGGGCGCTTACGAAAAACTGTTTTTT

v_gene: TRBV5-1
j_gene: TRBJ2-2
abundance: few
d_gene: -
CDR3aa: CASSGERAGELFF
CDR3nt: TGCGCCAGCAGCGGGGAGCGAGCCGGGGAGCTGTTTTTT

v_gene: TRBV19
j_gene: TRBJ2-7
abundance: -
d_gene: -
CDR3aa: CASSILSTGAYEQYF
CDR3nt: TGTGCCAGTAGTATACTTTCGACGGGGGCCTACGAGCAGTACTTC

v_gene: TRBV29-1
j_gene: TRBJ2-7
abundance: once
d_gene: -
CDR3aa: CSVHGQTYEQYF
CDR3nt: TGCAGCGTCCACGGACAGACCTACGAGCAGTACTTC

v_gene: TRBV14
j_gene: TRBJ2-7
abundance: once
d_gene: TRBD2
CDR3aa: CASSQDFWTSGRESDEQYF
CDR3nt: TGTGCCAGCAGCCAAGATTTCTGGACTAGCGGGAGGGAATCGGACGAGCAGTACTTC

v_gene: TRBV27
j_gene: TRBJ1-1
abundance: few
d_gene: -
CDR3aa: CASSEQEYTEAFF
CDR3nt: TGTGCCAGCAGTGAACAGGAGTACACTGAAGCTTTCTTT

v_gene: TRBV7-9
j_gene: TRBJ1-4
abundance: -
d_gene: -
CDR3aa: CASSIRGANEKLFF
CDR3nt: TGTGCCAGCAGCATTCGAGGTGCTAATGAAAAACTGTTTTTT

v_gene: TRBV12-5
j_gene: TRBJ1-5
abundance: -
d_gene: TRBD1
CDR3aa: CASGLVGRITGGRGNQPQHF
CDR3nt: TGTGCTAGTGGTTTGGTTGGGAGGATAACAGGGGGCAGGGGCAATCAGCCCCAGCATTTT

v_gene: TRBV2
j_gene: TRBJ2-2
abundance: -
d_gene: TRBD1
CDR3aa: CASSAEGQVTGELFF
CDR3nt: TGTGCCAGCAGTGCCGAGGGACAGGTAACCGGGGAGCTGTTTTTT

v_gene: TRBV27
j_gene: TRBJ2-1
abundance: few
d_gene: -
CDR3aa: CASRSGYPGNEQFF
CDR3nt: TGTGCCAGCAGGTCGGGATATCCCGGGAATGAGCAGTTCTTC

v_gene: TRBV7-9
j_gene: TRBJ2-5
abundance: once
d_gene: -
CDR3aa: CASSLLQGGAETQYF
CDR3nt: TGTGCCAGCAGCTTACTTCAGGGGGGGGCGGAGACCCAGTACTTC